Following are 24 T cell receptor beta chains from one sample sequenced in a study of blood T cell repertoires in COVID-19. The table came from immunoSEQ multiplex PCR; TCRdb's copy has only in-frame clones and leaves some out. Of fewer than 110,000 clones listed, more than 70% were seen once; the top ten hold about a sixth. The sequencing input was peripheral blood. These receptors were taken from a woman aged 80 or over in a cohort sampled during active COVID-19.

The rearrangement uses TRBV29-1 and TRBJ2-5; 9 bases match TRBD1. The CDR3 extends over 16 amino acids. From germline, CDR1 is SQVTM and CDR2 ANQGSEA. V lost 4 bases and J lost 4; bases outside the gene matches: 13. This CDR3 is CSVGPGQGSNRETQYF. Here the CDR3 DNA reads TGCAGCGTTGGCCCTGGACAGGGGAGTAATCGAGAGACCCAGTACTTC.

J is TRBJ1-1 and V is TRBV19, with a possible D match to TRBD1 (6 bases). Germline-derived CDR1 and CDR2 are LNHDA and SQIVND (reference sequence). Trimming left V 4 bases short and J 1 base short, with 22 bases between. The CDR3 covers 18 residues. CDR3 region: CASSRARTDFARNTEAFF. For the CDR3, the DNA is TGTGCCAGTAGTAGAGCCCGGACAGACTTTGCCCGGAACACTGAAGCTTTCTTT.

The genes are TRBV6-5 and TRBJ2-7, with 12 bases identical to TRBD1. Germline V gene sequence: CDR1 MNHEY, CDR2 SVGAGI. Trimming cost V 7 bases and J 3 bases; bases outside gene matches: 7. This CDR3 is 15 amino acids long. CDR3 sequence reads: CASTGGTGGVYEQYF. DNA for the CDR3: TGTGCCAGCACTGGAGGGACAGGGGGCGTCTACGAGCAGTACTTC.

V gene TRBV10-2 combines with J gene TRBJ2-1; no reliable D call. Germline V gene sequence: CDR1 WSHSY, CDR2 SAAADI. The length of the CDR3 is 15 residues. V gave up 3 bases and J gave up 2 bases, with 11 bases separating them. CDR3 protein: CASSDVMGTYNEQFF. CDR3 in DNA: TGCGCCAGCAGTGATGTGATGGGCACCTACAATGAGCAGTTCTTC.

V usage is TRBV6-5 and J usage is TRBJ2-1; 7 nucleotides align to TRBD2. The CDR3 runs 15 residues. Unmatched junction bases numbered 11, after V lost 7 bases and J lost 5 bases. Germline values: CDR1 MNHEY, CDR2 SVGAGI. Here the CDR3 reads CASISTSSLHNEQFF. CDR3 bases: TGTGCCAGCATCTCGACTAGCTCACTCCACAATGAGCAGTTCTTC.

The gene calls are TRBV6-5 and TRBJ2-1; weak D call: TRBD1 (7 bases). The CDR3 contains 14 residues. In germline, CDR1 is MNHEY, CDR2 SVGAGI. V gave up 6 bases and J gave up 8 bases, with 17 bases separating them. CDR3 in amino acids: CASRRGQRVDEQFF. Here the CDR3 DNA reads TGTGCCAGCAGGAGGGGACAGCGGGTAGATGAGCAGTTCTTC.

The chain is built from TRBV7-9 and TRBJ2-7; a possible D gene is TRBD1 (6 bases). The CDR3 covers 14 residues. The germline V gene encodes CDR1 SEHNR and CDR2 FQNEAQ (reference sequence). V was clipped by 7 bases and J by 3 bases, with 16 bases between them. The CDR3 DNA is TGTGCCAGCACCCTAGGGACAAACCTCTACGAGCAGTACTTC. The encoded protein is CASTLGTNLYEQYF. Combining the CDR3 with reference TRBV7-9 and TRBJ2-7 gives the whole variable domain DTGVSQNPRHKITKRGQNVTFRCDPISEHNRLYWYRQTLGQGPEFLTYFQNEAQLEKSRLLSDRFSAERPKGSFSTLEIQRTEQGDSAMYLCASTLGTNLYEQYFGPGTRLTVT.

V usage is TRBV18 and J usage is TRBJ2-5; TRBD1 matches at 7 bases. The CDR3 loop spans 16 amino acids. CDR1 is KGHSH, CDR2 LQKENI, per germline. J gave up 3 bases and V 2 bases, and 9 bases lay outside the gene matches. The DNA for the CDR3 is TGTGCCAGCTCACCAACGACAGGGACCCTCAAAGAGACCCAGTACTTC. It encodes CASSPTTGTLKETQYF.

CDR3 bases: TGTGCCAGCAGCAATCCCAGCGGCAGCCGTAATGAGCAGTTCTTC. Protein: CASSNPSGSRNEQFF. This chain connects TRBV6-4 to TRBJ2-1; maybe TRBD2 (5 bases). The CDR3 runs to 15 residues. Germline lookup yields CDR1 MRHNA and CDR2 SNTAGT. V lost 6 bases, J lost 7 bases, and 19 bases lay in between.

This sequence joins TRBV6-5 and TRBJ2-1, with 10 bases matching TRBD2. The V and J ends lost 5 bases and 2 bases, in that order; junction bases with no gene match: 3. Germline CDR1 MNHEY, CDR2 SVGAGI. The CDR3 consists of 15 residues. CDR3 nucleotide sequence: TGTGCCAGCAGTCCGGGACTAGCGACCTACAATGAGCAGTTCTTC. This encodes CASSPGLATYNEQFF.

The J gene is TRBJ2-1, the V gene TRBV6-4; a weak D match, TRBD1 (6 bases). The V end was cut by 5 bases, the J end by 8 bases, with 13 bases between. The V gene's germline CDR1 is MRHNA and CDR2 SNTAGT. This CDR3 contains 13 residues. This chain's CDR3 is CASSPQGDYEQFF. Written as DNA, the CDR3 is TGTGCCAGCAGTCCACAGGGAGACTATGAGCAGTTCTTC.

CDR3 protein: CASSYGQGTRRGYTF. The CDR3 bases are TGTGCCAGCAGTTACGGACAGGGGACACGTCGCGGCTACACCTTC. The chain couples TRBV6-5 to TRBJ1-2, with 9 bases aligning to TRBD1. The junction had 9 bases not matched to a gene; V was cut back by 2 bases and J by 8 bases. CDR1 and CDR2 from the germline V gene are MNHEY and SVGAGI. The CDR3 spans 15 residues.

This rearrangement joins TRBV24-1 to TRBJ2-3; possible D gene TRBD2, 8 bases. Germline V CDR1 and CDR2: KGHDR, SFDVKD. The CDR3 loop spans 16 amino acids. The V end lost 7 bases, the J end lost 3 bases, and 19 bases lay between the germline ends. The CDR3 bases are TGTGCCACCAGGGAGGGGGCTAGCGGGTCGACAGATACGCAGTATTTT. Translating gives CATREGASGSTDTQYF.

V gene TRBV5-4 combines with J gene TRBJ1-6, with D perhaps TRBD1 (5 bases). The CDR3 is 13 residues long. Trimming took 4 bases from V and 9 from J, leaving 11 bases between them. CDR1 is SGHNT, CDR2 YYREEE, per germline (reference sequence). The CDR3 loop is CASSLGGASPLHF. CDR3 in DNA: TGTGCCAGCAGCCTCGGGGGAGCTTCACCCCTCCACTTT. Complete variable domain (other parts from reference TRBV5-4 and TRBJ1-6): ETGVTQSPTHLIKTRGQQVTLRCSSQSGHNTVSWYQQALGQGPQFIFQYYREEENGRGNFPPRFSGLQFPNYSSELNVNALELDDSALYLCASSLGGASPLHFGNGTRLTVT.

CDR3 region: CASPPALQGATDTQYF. The CDR3 DNA is TGTGCCAGTCCCCCGGCACTACAGGGGGCCACAGATACGCAGTATTTT. This chain links TRBV28 with TRBJ2-3, with TRBD1 matching 9 bases. Trimming removed 9 bases from V and 2 bases from J; junction bases left unmatched: 12. The CDR3 spans 16 residues. Germline CDR1 MDHEN, CDR2 SYDVKM. Filled out from reference TRBV28 and TRBJ2-3, the complete variable domain reads DVKVTQSSRYLVKRTGEKVFLECVQDMDHENMFWYRQDPGLGLRLIYFSYDVKMKEKGDIPEGYSVSREKKERFSLILESASTNQTSMYLCASPPALQGATDTQYFGPGTRLTVL.

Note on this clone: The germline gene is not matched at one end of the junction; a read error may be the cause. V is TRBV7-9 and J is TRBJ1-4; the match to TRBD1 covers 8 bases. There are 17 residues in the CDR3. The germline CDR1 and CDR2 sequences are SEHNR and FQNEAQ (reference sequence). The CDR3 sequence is CTSRGQGPLSTNEKLFF. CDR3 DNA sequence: TGTACCAGCAGGGGGCAGGGGCCCTTATCAACTAATGAAAAACTGTTTTTT.

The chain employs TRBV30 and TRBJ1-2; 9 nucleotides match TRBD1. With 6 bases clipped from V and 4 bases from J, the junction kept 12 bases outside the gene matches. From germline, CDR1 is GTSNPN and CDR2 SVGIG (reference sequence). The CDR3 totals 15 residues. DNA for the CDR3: TGTGCCTGCCCCCGGACAGGGGCCGTGGGCTATGGCTACACCTTC. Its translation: CACPRTGAVGYGYTF.

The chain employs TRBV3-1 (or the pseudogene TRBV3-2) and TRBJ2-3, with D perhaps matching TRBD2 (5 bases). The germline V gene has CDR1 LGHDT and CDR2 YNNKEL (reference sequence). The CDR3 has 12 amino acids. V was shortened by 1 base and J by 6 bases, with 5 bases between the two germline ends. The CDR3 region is CASSQGRDTQYF. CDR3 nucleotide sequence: TGTGCCAGCAGCCAAGGGAGGGATACGCAGTATTTT.

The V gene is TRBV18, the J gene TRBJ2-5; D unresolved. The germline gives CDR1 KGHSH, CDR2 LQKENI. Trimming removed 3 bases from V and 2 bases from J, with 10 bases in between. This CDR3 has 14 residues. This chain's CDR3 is CASSPLDVQETQYF. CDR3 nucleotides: TGTGCCAGCTCACCCCTAGATGTGCAAGAGACCCAGTACTTC.

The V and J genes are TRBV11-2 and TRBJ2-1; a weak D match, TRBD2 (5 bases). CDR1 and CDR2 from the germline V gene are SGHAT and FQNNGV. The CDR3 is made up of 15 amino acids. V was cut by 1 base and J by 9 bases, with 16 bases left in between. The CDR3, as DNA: TGTGCCAGCAGCTTAGCGGACTCTGACGTAAGTGAGCAGTTCTTC. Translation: CASSLADSDVSEQFF.

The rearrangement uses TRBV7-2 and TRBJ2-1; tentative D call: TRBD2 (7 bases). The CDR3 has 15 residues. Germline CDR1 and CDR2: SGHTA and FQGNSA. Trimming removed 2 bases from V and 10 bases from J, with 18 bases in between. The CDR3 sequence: CASSLTSGGPLEQFF. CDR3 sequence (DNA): TGTGCCAGCAGCTTAACCTCCGGGGGGCCATTAGAGCAGTTCTTC. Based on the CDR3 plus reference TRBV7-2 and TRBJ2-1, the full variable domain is GAGVSQSPSNKVTEKGKDVELRCDPISGHTALYWYRQSLGQGLEFLIYFQGNSAPDKSGLPSDRFSAERTGGSVSTLTIQRTQQEDSAVYLCASSLTSGGPLEQFFGPGTRLTVL.

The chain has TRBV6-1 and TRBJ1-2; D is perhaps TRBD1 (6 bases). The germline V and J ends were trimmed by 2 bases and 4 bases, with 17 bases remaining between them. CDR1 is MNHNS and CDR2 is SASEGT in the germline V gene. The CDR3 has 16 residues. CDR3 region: CASSEWSQGNPYGYTF. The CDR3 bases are TGTGCCAGCAGTGAATGGAGTCAGGGGAACCCCTATGGCTACACCTTC.

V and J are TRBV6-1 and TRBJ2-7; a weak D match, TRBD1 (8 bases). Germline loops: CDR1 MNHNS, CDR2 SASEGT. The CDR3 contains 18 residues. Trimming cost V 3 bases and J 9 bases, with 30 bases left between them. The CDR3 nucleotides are TGTGCCAGCAGTGAGATCATAACAGGGGGAGGGTCCCAAACTTGGCAGTACTTC. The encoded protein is CASSEIITGGGSQTWQYF.

CDR3 residues: CASRSGTANYGYTF. DNA for the CDR3: TGTGCCAGCAGGTCAGGGACAGCTAACTATGGCTACACCTTC. The chain is built from TRBV6-5 and TRBJ1-2; 7 bases align to TRBD1. CDR3 size: 14 residues. The V segment lost 6 bases and the J segment 0 bases; nucleotides outside the gene matches: 4. Germline loops: CDR1 MNHEY, CDR2 SVGAGI.